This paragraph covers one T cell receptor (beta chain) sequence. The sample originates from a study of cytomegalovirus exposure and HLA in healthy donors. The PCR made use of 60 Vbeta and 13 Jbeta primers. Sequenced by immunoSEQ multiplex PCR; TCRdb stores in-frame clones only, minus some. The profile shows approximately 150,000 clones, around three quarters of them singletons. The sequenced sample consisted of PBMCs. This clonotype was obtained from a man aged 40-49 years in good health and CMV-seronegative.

The chain's CDR3 is CATSRDPGAGANVLTF. The DNA of the CDR3 is TGTGCCACCAGCAGAGATCCGGGGGCTGGGGCCAACGTCCTGACTTTC. This chain joins TRBV15 and TRBJ2-6, with D tentatively TRBD2 (6 bases). The V gene's germline CDR1 is LNHNV and CDR2 YYDKDF (reference sequence). V was trimmed by 0 bases and J by 2 bases, leaving 8 bases between them. The CDR3 is 16 residues long.